The 15 T cell receptor beta chains presented below share a single source sample, sequenced in a study of blood T cell repertoires in COVID-19. Sequenced by immunoSEQ multiplex PCR; TCRdb stores in-frame clones only, minus some. This table has 45,000 to 65,000 clones, about 86% appearing once. The material sequenced was peripheral blood. These receptors originate from a man older than 75 with active COVID-19.

This chain connects TRBV20-1 to TRBJ2-1, with 10 bases lining up with TRBD2. This CDR3 has 17 amino acids. V trimming: 3 bases; J trimming: 5 bases; junction bases outside the gene matches: 13. Germline CDR1 is DFQATT and CDR2 is SNEGSKA (reference sequence). DNA of the CDR3: TGCAGTGCTAGTCGGGGTCGAGCAGCGGGAGGGAACAATGAGCAGTTCTTC. It specifies CSASRGRAAGGNNEQFF.

The V and J genes are TRBV3-1 (or the pseudogene TRBV3-2) and TRBJ2-5; 7 bases agree with TRBD2. The CDR3 loop spans 15 amino acids. The junction had 3 bases not matched to a gene; V was cut back by 0 bases and J by 2 bases. The germline V gene encodes CDR1 LGHDT and CDR2 YNNKEL (reference sequence). CDR3 nucleotide sequence: TGTGCCAGCAGCCAAGATTGGGGGGGGCAAGAGACCCAGTACTTC. This gives the protein CASSQDWGGQETQYF.

The chain combines TRBV25-1 with TRBJ2-1; 8 bases are shared with TRBD1. The CDR3 has 14 amino acids. Germline loops: CDR1 MGHDK, CDR2 SYGVNS. V was clipped by 4 bases and J by 7 bases; unmatched bases: 6. The CDR3 nucleotides read TGTGCCAGCAGTGTTACGCAGGGGGCAAATGAGCAGTTCTTC. Encoded protein: CASSVTQGANEQFF. Variable domain in full (rest from reference TRBV25-1 and TRBJ2-1): EADIYQTPRYLVIGTGKKITLECSQTMGHDKMYWYQQDPGMELHLIHYSYGVNSTEKGDLSSESTVSRIRTEHFPLTLESARPSHTSQYLCASSVTQGANEQFFGPGTRLTVL.

The rearrangement links TRBV7-8 to TRBJ1-1; D remains unclear. The CDR3 is 13 amino acids. CDR1 and CDR2 from the germline V gene are SGHVS and FQNEAQ. V was cut by 1 base and J by 3 bases, with 6 bases left in between. CDR3 amino acids: CASSLDAYTEAFF. The CDR3 coding sequence is TGTGCCAGCAGCTTAGATGCGTACACTGAAGCTTTCTTT.

This clone was picked up a small number of times. The chain combines TRBV28 with TRBJ2-7; D gene uncertain. V lost 3 bases and J lost 6, with 15 bases in between. The germline V gene encodes CDR1 MDHEN and CDR2 SYDVKM. The CDR3 has 14 residues. CDR3 amino acids: CASSFNLTPGEQYF. DNA for the CDR3: TGTGCCAGCAGTTTTAATCTGACCCCAGGCGAGCAGTACTTC.

V is TRBV18 and J is TRBJ2-1; TRBD2 matches at 7 bases. After removal of 0 bases from V and 6 bases from J, the junction contained 5 bases not matched to a gene. The CDR3 is 15 amino acids. The germline V gene has CDR1 KGHSH and CDR2 LQKENI. This CDR3 reads CASSPPAGVGNEQFF. As DNA, the CDR3 is TGTGCCAGCTCACCACCGGCGGGGGTCGGCAATGAGCAGTTCTTC.

This chain links TRBV9 with TRBJ2-5; 8 bases are shared with TRBD2. Germline V gene data show CDR1 as SGDLS and CDR2 as YYNGEE. This CDR3 has 14 residues. J was trimmed by 5 bases and V by 3 bases; bases with no gene match: 6. CDR3 bases: TGTGCCAGCAGCGCACCGGGACTAGAGGAGACCCAGTACTTC. It codes for CASSAPGLEETQYF.

The chain is built from TRBV19 and TRBJ1-4; tentatively, D is TRBD1 (5 bases). Germline assignment: CDR1 LNHDA and CDR2 SQIVND (reference sequence). The CDR3 length is 19 residues. V lost 5 bases to trimming and J lost 8 bases, with 30 bases between them. The CDR3: CASSPEWGELFPPREKLFF. The CDR3 region has the DNA TGTGCCAGTAGTCCCGAATGGGGGGAGCTATTCCCCCCTAGGGAAAAACTGTTTTTT.

This clone came up once. The chain employs TRBV19 and TRBJ2-1, with TRBD2 matching over 7 bases. The CDR3 runs to 16 residues. V shed 6 bases, J shed 4 bases, and the junction held 12 bases outside the gene matches. Germline CDR1 and CDR2: LNHDA and SQIVND (reference sequence). CDR3 loop: CASRNLIAGGYNEQFF. The CDR3 bases are TGTGCCAGTAGAAACCTAATAGCGGGTGGATACAATGAGCAGTTCTTC.

This chain links TRBV27 with TRBJ1-3; tentative D call: TRBD1 (5 bases). V shed 6 bases and J shed 0 bases, with 12 bases lying between them. In germline, CDR1 is MNHEY, CDR2 SMNVEV (reference sequence). The length of the CDR3 is 15 residues. This CDR3 reads CASRSGFSSGNTIYF. DNA of the CDR3: TGTGCCAGCAGGTCAGGGTTCAGCTCTGGAAACACCATATATTTT.

V and J are TRBV5-1 and TRBJ1-2; 11 bases fit TRBD1. With 4 bases clipped from V and 6 bases from J, the junction kept 5 bases outside the gene matches. Germline-derived CDR1 and CDR2 are SGHRS and YFSETQ. The CDR3 is made up of 14 amino acids. CDR3 sequence reads: CASSVSDRGHGYTF. The CDR3 DNA sequence: TGCGCCAGCAGCGTCTCGGACAGGGGGCATGGCTACACCTTC.

The chain employs TRBV7-9 and TRBJ1-1; D not resolved. From germline, CDR1 is SEHNR and CDR2 FQNEAQ (reference sequence). Trimming removed 5 bases from V and 6 bases from J, with 13 bases in between. This CDR3 is built from 13 residues. The CDR3 sequence is CASSLGSGSEAFF. CDR3 nucleotide sequence: TGTGCCAGCAGCCTGGGTTCCGGGTCTGAAGCTTTCTTT.

This clone has more than one count but fewer than ten. The V call is TRBV7-9, the J call TRBJ2-2; 10 nucleotides agree with TRBD1. Germline V gene sequence: CDR1 SEHNR, CDR2 FQNEAQ (reference sequence). With 4 bases clipped from V and 6 bases from J, the junction kept 5 bases outside the gene matches. This CDR3 comprises 15 residues. CDR3 region: CASSYNDRGPGELFF. DNA for the CDR3: TGTGCCAGCAGCTACAATGACAGGGGGCCCGGGGAGCTGTTTTTT. Looking up the rest from reference TRBV7-9 and TRBJ2-2 gives the full variable domain: DTGVSQNPRHKITKRGQNVTFRCDPISEHNRLYWYRQTLGQGPEFLTYFQNEAQLEKSRLLSDRFSAERPKGSFSTLEIQRTEQGDSAMYLCASSYNDRGPGELFFGEGSRLTVL.

The rearrangement uses TRBV7-8 and TRBJ2-1, with TRBD2 matching 11 bases. Losses at the gene ends were 5 bases for V and 1 base for J; bases not matched to a gene: 4. There are 16 residues in the CDR3. Germline V gene lookup returns CDR1 SGHVS and CDR2 FQNEAQ. CDR3 protein: CASSPRTSGSYNEQFF. In nucleotides, the CDR3 is TGTGCCAGCAGCCCGCGGACTAGCGGGTCCTACAATGAGCAGTTCTTC.

The chain couples TRBV2 to TRBJ2-1; 8 bases map to TRBD2. This CDR3 is 15 amino acids long. V trimming: 1 base; J trimming: 4 bases; junction bases outside the gene matches: 3. Per the germline V gene, CDR1 is SNHLY and CDR2 is FYNNEI. This CDR3 is CASSEGAGAYNEQFF. For the CDR3, the DNA is TGTGCCAGCAGTGAAGGAGCGGGAGCTTACAATGAGCAGTTCTTC. The full variable domain, its missing parts supplied by reference TRBV2 and TRBJ2-1, is EPEVTQTPSHQVTQMGQEVILRCVPISNHLYFYWYRQILGQKVEFLVSFYNNEISEKSEIFDDQFSVERPDGSNFTLKIRSTKLEDSAMYFCASSEGAGAYNEQFFGPGTRLTVL.